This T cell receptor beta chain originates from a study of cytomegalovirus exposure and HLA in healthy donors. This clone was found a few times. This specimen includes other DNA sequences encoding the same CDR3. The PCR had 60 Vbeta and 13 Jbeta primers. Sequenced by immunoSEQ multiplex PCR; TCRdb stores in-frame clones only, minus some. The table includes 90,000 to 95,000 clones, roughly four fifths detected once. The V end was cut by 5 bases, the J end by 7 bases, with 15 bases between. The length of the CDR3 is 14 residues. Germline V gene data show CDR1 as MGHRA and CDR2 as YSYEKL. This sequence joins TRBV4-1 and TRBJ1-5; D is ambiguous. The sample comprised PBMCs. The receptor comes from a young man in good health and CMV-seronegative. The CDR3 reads CASSAGGGRQPQHF. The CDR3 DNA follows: TGCGCCAGCAGCGCAGGAGGAGGGAGACAGCCCCAGCATTTT.